One sample yielded the 6 T cell receptor beta chains listed below, sequenced in a study of a mutant IDH1 vaccine in newly diagnosed glioma. Time point indicated: week 11, during vaccination. Topical imiquimod accompanied each vaccine dose, which consisted of 300 ug of mutant IDH1 20-mer peptide. TCRdb's copy holds only in-frame clones and misses some; the assay was immunoSEQ multiplex PCR. The sample contains approximately 64,000 clones, roughly 80% of which appear only once. No antigen has been identified for these receptors. The source was PBMCs, collected from a glioma patient whose treatment included an IDH1 peptide vaccine. Receptors originate from a woman aged 45 to 65 with glioma.

The chain is built from TRBV7-2 and TRBJ1-2; unclear D gene. The CDR3 extends over 15 amino acids. Trimming took 5 bases from V and 5 from J, leaving 18 bases between them. CDR1 SGHTA and CDR2 FQGNSA come from the germline V gene. The CDR3 DNA follows: TGTGCCAGCAGCCATGGAGAGGCACAGAGGTATGGCTACACCTTC. Encoded protein: CASSHGEAQRYGYTF. The full variable domain, rest sourced from reference TRBV7-2 and TRBJ1-2, is GAGVSQSPSNKVTEKGKDVELRCDPISGHTALYWYRQSLGQGLEFLIYFQGNSAPDKSGLPSDRFSAERTGGSVSTLTIQRTQQEDSAVYLCASSHGEAQRYGYTFGSGTRLTVV.

The V gene is TRBV19, the J gene TRBJ2-1; 7 bases fit TRBD1. Trimming took 6 bases from V and 4 from J; bases not matched to a gene: 21. The CDR3 covers 19 residues. Germline-derived CDR1 and CDR2 are LNHDA and SQIVND (reference sequence). The CDR3 spells CASRGDSLASQFKYNEQFF. CDR3 DNA sequence: TGTGCCAGTAGGGGGGACAGCTTAGCATCCCAATTTAAATACAATGAGCAGTTCTTC. The full variable domain, in which reference TRBV19 and TRBJ2-1 provide the parts outside the CDR3, is DGGITQSPKYLFRKEGQNVTLSCEQNLNHDAMYWYRQDPGQGLRLIYYSQIVNDFQKGDIAEGYSVSREKKESFPLTVTSAQKNPTAFYLCASRGDSLASQFKYNEQFFGPGTRLTVL.

This chain links TRBV5-4 with TRBJ2-7; tentatively, D is TRBD2 (6 bases). The CDR3 is 12 residues long. In germline, CDR1 is SGHNT, CDR2 YYREEE (reference sequence). V was clipped by 4 bases and J by 4 bases, with 9 bases between them. CDR3 sequence: CASSPAGYEQYF. CDR3 coding DNA: TGTGCCAGCAGCCCCGCGGGGTACGAGCAGTACTTC.

The V and J genes are TRBV29-1 and TRBJ1-5; 7 bases line up with TRBD1. This CDR3 region has 14 residues. With V trimmed by 4 bases and J by 1 base, 4 bases remained unmatched. Germline V gene sequence: CDR1 SQVTM, CDR2 ANQGSEA. In DNA form, the CDR3 reads TGCAGCGTTGCTGCAGGGGGGAGCAATCAGCCCCAGCATTTT. Its translation: CSVAAGGSNQPQHF.

This chain links TRBV7-6 with TRBJ2-5; 10 bases agree with TRBD1. The DNA matches TRBJ2-7 better at its end, which makes the J call doubtful. This CDR3 is 15 amino acids long. Germline V gene sequence: CDR1 SGHVS, CDR2 FNYEAQ. CDR3 DNA sequence: TGTGCCAGCAGCTTAGAGGGACAGGGGTCCTACGAGCAGTACTTC. Translation gives CASSLEGQGSYEQYF.

The rearrangement links TRBV5-1 to TRBJ2-5; D is possibly TRBD2 (6 bases). The CDR3 totals 12 residues. CDR1 SGHRS and CDR2 YFSETQ come from the germline V gene. The V and J ends lost 3 bases and 5 bases respectively, with 8 bases between them. CDR3 DNA sequence: TGCGCCAGCAGCTCCAGCGGGGAGACCCAGTACTTC. This sequence encodes CASSSSGETQYF.